Here is one T cell receptor (beta chain) with its context. The sample comes from a study of blood T cell repertoires in COVID-19. Study as a whole: Acute and convalescent COVID-19 specimens originated in the United States, Italy and Spain. Nucleic acid was either cDNA or gDNA, and it came from T cells, B-cell-depleted T cells, or PBMCs.

From germline, CDR1 is SGHNT and CDR2 YENEEA. The CDR3 contains 13 residues. Trimming at V came to 6 bases and at J to 7 bases, leaving 4 bases not matched to a gene. Sequencing used immunoSEQ multiplex PCR; TCRdb keeps in-frame clones, though not all of them. The table records 100,000 or so clones, 80% to 90% of them present only once. This chain uses TRBV11-3 with TRBJ2-1, with TRBD1 matching over 9 bases. The clonotype originates from a human donor in a cohort sampled during active COVID-19. The source material was peripheral blood. The CDR3 DNA reads TGTGCCAGCAGACGGGACAGGGAGAATGAGCAGTTCTTC. Translating it yields CASRRDRENEQFF.